The TCR beta chain described here comes from a study of tumor-infiltrating lymphocytes in glioblastoma multiforme. Multiple V-beta primers and a C-beta primer amplified TCRB from RNA. TCRB cDNA was made from around 0.5 ug total RNA. TCRdb re-derived calls from the multiplex PCR reads in MiXCR, one entry per CDR3 protein. The sample includes more than 13,000 distinct CDR3 sequences, 70% to 75% of them seen just once. The CDR3 length is 16 residues. The V gene's germline CDR1 is SGHAT and CDR2 FQDESV (reference sequence). The chain recombines TRBV11-1 with TRBJ2-7; the match to TRBD1 covers 8 bases. The clonotype was recovered from a male donor with glioblastoma. The source material was brain tumor tissue. The CDR3 loop reads CTSSLARLDRAYEQYF. The CDR3 DNA sequence: TGTACTAGCAGCTTAGCGCGTCTGGACAGGGCTTACGAGCAGTACTTC.